The T cell receptor beta chain under discussion was sequenced for a study of cytomegalovirus exposure and HLA in healthy donors. General study points: Later analysis demonstrated an association between a missense DCLRE1C variant and TCR beta V- and J-gene trimming. In vitro experiments confirmed that a few CMV-associated chains were specific for CMV antigens. Later analysis showed most CMV-associated TCR beta chains appearing HLA-restricted.

Worth noting for this clone: Its antigen remains unknown.

The V gene's germline CDR1 is SGHDT and CDR2 YYEEEE. This CDR3 spans 17 amino acids. V lost 1 base to trimming and J lost 0 bases; unmatched junction nucleotides: 8. Both 60 Vbeta primers and 13 Jbeta primers went into the PCR. The data were produced by immunoSEQ multiplex PCR, yet TCRdb's version contains in-frame clones alone and is incomplete. Recorded here are 45,000 to 55,000 clones; the top ten clones represent 11%. The origin of this receptor is a woman aged 45-59 years in good health and CMV-seropositive. The material sequenced was PBMCs. The chain uses TRBV5-6 and TRBJ2-5; TRBD2 agrees at 8 bases. CDR3 DNA sequence: TGTGCCAGCAGCTTGTGGGGTGGCGGGGGGAACCAAGAGACCCAGTACTTC. Translated: CASSLWGGGGNQETQYF.